This T cell receptor (beta chain) was documented in a study of CD8+ T cells in alopecia areata. Study-wide results and caveats: Shared TCR sequences were less clear between patients than in mice, possibly partly from HLA diversity.

With 4 bases clipped from V and 3 bases from J, the junction kept 7 bases outside the gene matches. The CDR3 length is 17 residues. Germline CDR1 reads NNHNN; CDR2 reads SYGAGS (reference sequence). With regard to this clone: The antigen remains undetermined. The gene symbols are mouse symbols. The read comes to an end 4 residues before the CDR3 does, leaving the germline J gene to fill in the end.

Extracted from the samples, RNA was reverse transcribed into cDNA to serve as the sequencing template. The table came from immunoSEQ multiplex PCR; TCRdb's copy has only in-frame clones and leaves some out. The sample was found to contain roughly 110,000 clones, and every one recurs. This rearrangement joins TRBV13-2 to TRBJ2-2, with TRBD2 identical over 12 bases. Sequencing used lesional skin. This TCR came from a C3H/HeJ mouse with alopecia areata. These mice share the MHC haplotype H2-k. Incomplete CDR3 DNA: TGTGCCAGCGGTCAAACCGGGACTGGGGGGCACACCGGG. Residues: CASGQTGTGGHTG. The full-length CDR3 reads as CASGQTGTGGHTGQLYF.